This is a list of T cell receptor beta chains from one sample in a study of regulatory T cells in long-lasting Graves disease. TCRdb analysed the multiplex PCR reads with MiXCR anew, one entry per CDR3 protein. Counted here are 240,000 or so distinct CDR3 sequences, about 19% occurring once; the ten biggest clones make up roughly 13%. The starting material was peripheral blood mononuclear cells (PBMCs), obtained at new diagnosis, from a patient treated with antithyroid drugs. These receptors were obtained from a female donor with Graves disease. CDR3s include the opening cysteine and the closing phenylalanine or tryptophan. A D gene is named only where the DNA matches it firmly. Rows may omit the clone size; those that give it use once, few, many or a size class.

size | J | D | V | DNA | CDR3
many | TRBJ2-1 | TRBD1 | TRBV29-1 | TGCAGCGTTGAGAGACAGGGTGGGTACAATGAGCAGTTCTTC | CSVERQGGYNEQFF
. | TRBJ2-1 | . | TRBV6-5 | TGTGCCAGCAGTTACGTGGATGAGCGGTTCTTC | CASSYVDERFF
many | TRBJ2-1 | . | TRBV7-2 | TGTGCCAGCAGCCGGCCCTCGGGGATATACAATGAGCAGTTCTTC | CASSRPSGIYNEQFF
. | TRBJ1-5 | TRBD1 | TRBV4-2 | TGTGCCAGCAGCCAAGATAAGGACAGGGGAAATCAGCCCCAGCATTTT | CASSQDKDRGNQPQHF
many | TRBJ1-5 | TRBD1 | TRBV6-1 | TGTGCCAGCAGTGAAGGAGGATTAGACAGGGGGAACAATCAGCCCCAGCATTTT | CASSEGGLDRGNNQPQHF
many | TRBJ2-3 | . | TRBV7-3 | TGTACCAGCAGCCCGATGACGGCCCAGGACACAGATACGCAGTATTTT | CTSSPMTAQDTDTQYF
many | TRBJ1-2 | . | TRBV28 | TGTGCCAGCAGTCCAGTTGGGACATCCCCAAACTATGGCTACACCTTC | CASSPVGTSPNYGYTF
many | TRBJ2-7 | . | TRBV5-1 | TGCGCCAGCAATCCTTCAGTGGGGGGTACAGCCTACGAGCAGTACTTC | CASNPSVGGTAYEQYF
many | TRBJ2-2 | TRBD1 | TRBV6-1 | TGTGCCAGCATTTGGACAGGGAACACCGGGGAGCTGTTTTTT | CASIWTGNTGELFF
many | TRBJ2-5 | . | TRBV28 | TGTGCCAGCAGTTTATACGGTGCTGAGACCCAGTACTTC | CASSLYGAETQYF
many | TRBJ2-1 | . | TRBV6-2/TRBV6-3 | TGTGCCAGCAGTGATCCGCCGGGGGTCCGGGAGCAGTTCTTC | CASSDPPGVREQFF
many | TRBJ2-3 | . | TRBV7-2 | TGTGCCAGCAGCTCCGGGGTCCCAGATACGCAGTATTTT | CASSSGVPDTQYF
many | TRBJ2-3 | . | TRBV20-1 | TGCAGTGGAAAAATAACTAGCAGTTCGGGGGATACGCAGTATTTT | CSGKITSSSGDTQYF
few | TRBJ2-2 | TRBD2 | TRBV19 | TGTGCCAGCGAGACTAGCGGGAGCAAATGGACCGGGGAGCTGTTTTTT | CASETSGSKWTGELFF
few | TRBJ2-3 | . | TRBV14 | TGTGCCAGCAGCCGACAGCTCCGCACAGATACGCAGTATTTT | CASSRQLRTDTQYF
many | TRBJ2-7 | . | TRBV10-3 | TGTGCCATCAGTGAGTTGCAGGAAAACTACGAGCAGTACTTC | CAISELQENYEQYF
many | TRBJ2-7 | . | TRBV7-7 | TGTGCCAGCAGCTTAGCCGCCGGACCGTACGAGCAGTACTTC | CASSLAAGPYEQYF